The clone carrying this TCR beta chain occurred a few times. For the diagnoses, clinical symptoms, serum thyroxine and TRAb, thyroid ultrasound and orbital computed tomography were used. The PBMCs were sourced from fresh peripheral blood (approximately 10 ml). With V trimmed by 5 bases and J by 7 bases, 9 bases remained unmatched. The CDR3 length is 14 residues. Germline V gene sequence: CDR1 MDHEN, CDR2 SYDVKM. These data belong to a study of T cells in Graves' hyperthyroidism and ophthalmopathy. Amplified regions were TCR beta CDR3 sequences from RNA transcripts. HTBI primers were employed in a first-round RT-PCR of the TCR CDR3. TCRdb recomputed calls from the multiplex PCR reads with MiXCR, one row per CDR3 protein. The sample gives 530,000 or so distinct CDR3 sequences, roughly a quarter of which show up once; approximately 10% is in the top ten.

Input material: blood. The V gene is TRBV28, the J gene TRBJ1-1, with TRBD1 matching over 8 bases. The clonotype originates from a woman aged 25 to 45 with Graves' ophthalmopathy. The CDR3 is CASSPAGGTGEAFF. DNA for the CDR3: TGTGCCAGCAGTCCGGCCGGGGGGACAGGTGAAGCTTTCTTT.